The 6 T cell receptor beta chains below were found in one sample sequenced in a study of OX40 agonist ivuxolimab in advanced cancers. Sequenced by immunoSEQ multiplex PCR; TCRdb stores in-frame clones only, minus some. Here the sample spans 60,000 to 85,000 clones, 94% being singletons. This sample comprised CD4+ or CD8+ T cells sorted from blood, obtained in a trial of the OX40 agonist ivuxolimab. These receptor sequences come from an adult with an advanced solid tumor such as melanoma, head and neck, liver or kidney cancer.

The chain uses TRBV11-2 and TRBJ2-7; no definite D call. The germline gives CDR1 SGHAT, CDR2 FQNNGV. The CDR3 runs 11 residues. The ends were cut back, 2 bases at V and 6 bases at J, with 5 bases in the middle. CDR3 loop: CASSLKGEQYF. The CDR3 DNA reads as TGTGCCAGCAGCTTAAAGGGCGAGCAGTACTTC.

This chain links TRBV7-2 with TRBJ1-4, with a weak D call TRBD1 (5 bases). In germline, CDR1 is SGHTA, CDR2 FQGNSA. The CDR3 is 18 amino acids. With 3 bases removed from V and 8 bases from J, the gap between germline ends came to 25 bases. The DNA of the CDR3 is TGTGCCAGCAGCTTGTACTCAGCAGGGAGGGCAGAACGGGAAAAACTGTTTTTT. Its protein is CASSLYSAGRAEREKLFF.

This chain joins TRBV5-8 and TRBJ1-5; D unresolved. Trimming left V 4 bases short and J 3 bases short, with 8 bases between. The CDR3 length is 13 residues. Germline CDR1 SGHTS, CDR2 YDEGEE. The CDR3 protein is CASSPEDNQPQHF. DNA of the CDR3: TGTGCCAGCAGCCCGGAAGACAATCAGCCCCAGCATTTT.

This clone has a single count. The chain has TRBV6-5 and TRBJ2-2; the D is unclear. Looked up from germline, CDR1 is MNHEY and CDR2 is SVGAGI. The CDR3 sequence is 14 residues long. Trimming left V 6 bases short and J 9 bases short, with 17 bases between. The CDR3 spells CASRRLDKPWELFF. CDR3 bases: TGTGCCAGCAGACGACTCGATAAGCCCTGGGAGCTGTTTTTT.

The chain joins TRBV4-1 to TRBJ2-7; 10 bases align to TRBD1. Per germline, CDR1 MGHRA and CDR2 YSYEKL. With V trimmed by 0 bases and J by 2 bases, 7 bases remained unmatched. This CDR3 is 17 amino acids long. The CDR3 loop is CASSQDNAGQGTYEQYF. CDR3 DNA: TGCGCCAGCAGCCAAGATAACGCGGGACAGGGGACCTACGAGCAGTACTTC.

This chain joins TRBV7-3 and TRBJ1-3, with D possibly being TRBD1 (5 bases). This CDR3 spans 14 amino acids. Germline V gives CDR1 SGHTA, CDR2 FQGTGA. Trimming removed 4 bases at V and 0 bases at J, with 7 bases between. This chain's CDR3 is CASSSGGSGNTIYF. The CDR3 nucleotides read TGTGCCAGCAGCTCCGGGGGCTCTGGAAACACCATATATTTT.